This T cell receptor beta chain was sequenced for a study of T cells in localized non-small cell lung cancer. Overall study results and limits: T cell clonality was highest in uninvolved adjacent lung, above tumor.

Method: immunoSEQ multiplex PCR; TCRdb's copy keeps in-frame clones and lacks some. The sample yields 12,000 to 15,000 clones, approximately 89% seen once. Points on this clone: Its target is unknown.

CDR1 and CDR2 from the germline V gene are MGHRA and YSYEKL. The CDR3 has 16 amino acids. V shed 0 bases, J shed 6 bases, and the junction held 5 bases outside the gene matches. The TCR originated in a man between 40 and 70 years old with stage III lung adenocarcinoma. The sample was peripheral blood mononuclear cells, taken before any cancer treatment. The V call is TRBV4-1, the J call TRBJ2-2, with 9 bases lining up with TRBD1. The CDR3 region has the DNA TGCGCCAGCAGCCAAGATCTGACAGGGGGTGCCGGGGAGCTGTTTTTT. Residues: CASSQDLTGGAGELFF.